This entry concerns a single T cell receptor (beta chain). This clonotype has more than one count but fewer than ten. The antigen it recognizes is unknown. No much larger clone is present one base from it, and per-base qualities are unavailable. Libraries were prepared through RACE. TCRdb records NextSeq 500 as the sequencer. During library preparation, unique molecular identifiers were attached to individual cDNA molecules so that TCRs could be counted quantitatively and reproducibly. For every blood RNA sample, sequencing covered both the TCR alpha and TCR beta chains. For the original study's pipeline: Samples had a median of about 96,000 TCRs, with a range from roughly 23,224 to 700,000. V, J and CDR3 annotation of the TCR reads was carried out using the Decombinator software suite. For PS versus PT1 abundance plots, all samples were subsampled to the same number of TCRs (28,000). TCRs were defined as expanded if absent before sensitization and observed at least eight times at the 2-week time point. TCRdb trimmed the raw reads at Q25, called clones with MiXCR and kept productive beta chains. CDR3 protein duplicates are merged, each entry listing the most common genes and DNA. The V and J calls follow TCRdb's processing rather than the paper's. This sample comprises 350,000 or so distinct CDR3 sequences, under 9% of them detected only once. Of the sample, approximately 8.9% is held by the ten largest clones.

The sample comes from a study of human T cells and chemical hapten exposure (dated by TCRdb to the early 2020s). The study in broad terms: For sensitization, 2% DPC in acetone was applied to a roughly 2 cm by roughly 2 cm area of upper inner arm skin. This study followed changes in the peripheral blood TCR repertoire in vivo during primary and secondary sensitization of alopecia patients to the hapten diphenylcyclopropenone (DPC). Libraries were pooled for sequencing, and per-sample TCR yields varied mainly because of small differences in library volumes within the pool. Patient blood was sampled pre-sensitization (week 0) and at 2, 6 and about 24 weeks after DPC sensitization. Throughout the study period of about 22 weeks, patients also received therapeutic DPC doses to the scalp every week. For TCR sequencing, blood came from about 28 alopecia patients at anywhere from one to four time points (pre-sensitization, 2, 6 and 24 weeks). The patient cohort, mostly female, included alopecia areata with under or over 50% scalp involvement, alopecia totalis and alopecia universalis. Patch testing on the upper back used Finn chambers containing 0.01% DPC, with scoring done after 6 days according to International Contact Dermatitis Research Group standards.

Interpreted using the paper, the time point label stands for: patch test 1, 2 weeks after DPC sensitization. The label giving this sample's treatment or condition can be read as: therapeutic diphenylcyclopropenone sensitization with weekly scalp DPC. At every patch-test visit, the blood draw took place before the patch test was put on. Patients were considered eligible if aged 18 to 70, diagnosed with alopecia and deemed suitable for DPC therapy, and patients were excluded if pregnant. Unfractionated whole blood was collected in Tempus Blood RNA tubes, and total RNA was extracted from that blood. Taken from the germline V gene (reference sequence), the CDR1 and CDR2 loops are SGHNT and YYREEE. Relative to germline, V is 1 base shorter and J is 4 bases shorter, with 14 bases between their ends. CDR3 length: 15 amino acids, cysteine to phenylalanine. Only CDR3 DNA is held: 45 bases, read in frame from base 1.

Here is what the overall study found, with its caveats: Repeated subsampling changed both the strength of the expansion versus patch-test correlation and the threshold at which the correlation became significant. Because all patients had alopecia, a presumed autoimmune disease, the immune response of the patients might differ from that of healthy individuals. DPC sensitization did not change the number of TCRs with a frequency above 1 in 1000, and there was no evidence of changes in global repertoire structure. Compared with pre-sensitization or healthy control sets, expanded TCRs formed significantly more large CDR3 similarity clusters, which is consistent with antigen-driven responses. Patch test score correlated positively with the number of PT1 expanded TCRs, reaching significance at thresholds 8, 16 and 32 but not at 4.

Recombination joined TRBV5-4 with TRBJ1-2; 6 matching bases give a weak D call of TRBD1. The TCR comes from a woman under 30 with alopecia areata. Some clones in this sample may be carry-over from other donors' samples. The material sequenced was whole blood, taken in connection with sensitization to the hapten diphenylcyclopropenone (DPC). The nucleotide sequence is TGTGCCAGCAGCTTGAGGGGGACCGTTCCCTATGGCTACACCTTC. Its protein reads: CASSLRGTVPYGYTF. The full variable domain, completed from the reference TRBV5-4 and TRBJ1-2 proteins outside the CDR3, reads ETGVTQSPTHLIKTRGQQVTLRCSSQSGHNTVSWYQQALGQGPQFIFQYYREEENGRGNFPPRFSGLQFPNYSSELNVNALELDDSALYLCASSLRGTVPYGYTFGSGTRLTVV.